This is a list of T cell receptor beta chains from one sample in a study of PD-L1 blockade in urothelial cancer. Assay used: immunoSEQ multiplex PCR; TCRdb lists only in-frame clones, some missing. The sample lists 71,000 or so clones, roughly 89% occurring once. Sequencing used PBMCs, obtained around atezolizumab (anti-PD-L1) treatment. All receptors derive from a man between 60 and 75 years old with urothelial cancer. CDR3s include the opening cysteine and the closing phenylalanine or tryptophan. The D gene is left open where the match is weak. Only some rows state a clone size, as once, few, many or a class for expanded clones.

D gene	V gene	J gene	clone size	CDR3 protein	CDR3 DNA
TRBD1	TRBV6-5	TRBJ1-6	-	CASSLGDRDNSPLHF	TGTGCCAGCAGTTTGGGGGACAGGGATAATTCACCCCTCCACTTT
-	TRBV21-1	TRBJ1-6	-	CASSKILGPRSPLHF	TGTGCCAGCAGCAAAATTCTGGGCCCAAGGTCACCCCTCCACTTT
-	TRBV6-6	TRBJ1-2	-	CASSLNEGSGYGYTF	TGTGCCAGCAGTTTAAATGAGGGCTCTGGCTATGGCTACACCTTC
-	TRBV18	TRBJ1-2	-	CASSRQETYGYTF	TGTGCCAGCTCGCGACAGGAAACCTATGGCTACACCTTC
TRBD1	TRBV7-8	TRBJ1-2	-	CASSPDYEGQGKANYGYTF	TGTGCCAGCAGCCCAGATTATGAGGGACAGGGGAAAGCTAACTATGGCTACACCTTC
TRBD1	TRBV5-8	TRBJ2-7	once	CASSSWGQGAYEQYF	TGTGCCAGCAGCTCGTGGGGACAGGGGGCCTACGAGCAGTACTTC
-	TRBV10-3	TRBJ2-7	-	CAISAEDRYEQYF	TGTGCCATCAGTGCGGAGGATCGCTACGAGCAGTACTTC
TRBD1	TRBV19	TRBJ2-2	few	CASSTGGKTGELFF	TGTGCCAGTAGTACAGGGGGCAAAACCGGGGAGCTGTTTTTT
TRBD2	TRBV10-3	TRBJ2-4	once	CAISESGGREHIQYF	TGTGCCATCAGTGAGTCTGGCGGGAGGGAGCACATTCAGTACTTC
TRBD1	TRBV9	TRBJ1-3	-	CASSGQNRGLFGNTIYF	TGTGCCAGCAGCGGACAAAACAGGGGGCTCTTTGGAAACACCATATATTTT
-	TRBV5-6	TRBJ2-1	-	CASSFGGTSYNEQFF	TGTGCCAGCAGCTTTGGAGGTACCTCCTACAATGAGCAGTTCTTC
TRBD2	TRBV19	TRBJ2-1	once	CASSIETSGTFYNEQFF	TGTGCCAGTAGTATAGAGACTAGCGGGACCTTCTACAATGAGCAGTTCTTC
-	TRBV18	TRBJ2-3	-	CASSPESGWTDTQYF	TGTGCCAGCTCACCAGAGTCAGGGTGGACAGATACGCAGTATTTT
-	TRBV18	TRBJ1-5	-	CASSPPGGINQPQHF	TGTGCCAGCTCACCACCGGGGGGAATCAATCAGCCCCAGCATTTT
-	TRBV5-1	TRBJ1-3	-	CASSLGTPGNTIYF	TGCGCCAGCAGCTTAGGGACACCTGGAAACACCATATATTTT
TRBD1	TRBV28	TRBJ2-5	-	CASSFLGTGFETQYF	TGTGCCAGCAGTTTTTTGGGGACAGGGTTTGAGACCCAGTACTTC
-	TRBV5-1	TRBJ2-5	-	CASSARFGETQYF	TGCGCCAGCAGCGCCCGGTTCGGGGAGACCCAGTACTTC
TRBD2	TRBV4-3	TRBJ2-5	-	CASSQDSAGGVTETQYF	TGCGCCAGCAGCCAAGATTCAGCGGGAGGGGTGACAGAGACCCAGTACTTC
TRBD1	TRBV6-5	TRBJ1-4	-	CASSLGQGESEKLFF	TGTGCCAGCAGTTTGGGACAGGGCGAGAGTGAAAAACTGTTTTTT
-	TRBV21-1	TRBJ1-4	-	CASSKETMGLLFF	TGTGCCAGCAGCAAAGAGACGATGGGACTACTGTTTTTT
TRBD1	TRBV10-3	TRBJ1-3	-	CAISVGGGSSGNTIYF	TGTGCCATCAGTGTCGGAGGGGGCAGCTCTGGAAACACCATATATTTT
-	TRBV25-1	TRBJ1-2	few	CASMGPTNGYTF	TGTGCCAGCATGGGGCCCACGAATGGCTACACCTTC
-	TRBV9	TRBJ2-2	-	CASSVAGSPGELFF	TGTGCCAGCAGCGTAGCGGGATCCCCCGGGGAGCTGTTTTTT
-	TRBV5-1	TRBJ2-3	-	CAASGGGPTDTQYF	TGCGCCGCCAGTGGGGGGGGGCCCACAGATACGCAGTATTTT
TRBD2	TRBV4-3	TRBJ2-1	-	CASSLESGSQLNEQFF	TGCGCCAGCAGCTTAGAAAGCGGGAGTCAATTAAATGAGCAGTTCTTC
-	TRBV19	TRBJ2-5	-	CASSPGLSQETQYF	TGTGCCAGTAGTCCCGGACTGAGCCAAGAGACCCAGTACTTC
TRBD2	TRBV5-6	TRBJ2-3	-	CASTFVTGGQDTQYF	TGTGCCAGCACCTTCGTGACGGGAGGGCAAGATACGCAGTATTTT
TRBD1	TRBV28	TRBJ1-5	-	CASSPDRAGQPQHF	TGTGCCAGCAGCCCGGACAGGGCGGGGCAGCCCCAGCATTTT
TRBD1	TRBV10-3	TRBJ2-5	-	CAISESPGQGGRETQYF	TGTGCCATCAGTGAGTCGCCGGGACAGGGTGGACGAGAGACCCAGTACTTC